These T cell receptor beta chains were read from a single sample in a study of T cell responses to AZD1222 COVID-19 vaccine. The protocol was immunoSEQ multiplex PCR, while the TCRdb copy is restricted to in-frame clones and leaves out a portion. Of roughly 53,000 clones in the sample, approximately 85% were seen once. The input for sequencing was peripheral blood, taken on day 0 of MenACWY control vaccination. All receptors derive from an adult in good health. Both conserved end residues are part of each CDR3. D genes are given only for firm matches. Some rows mark clone size as missing; the rest say once, few, many or name a class of expanded clone.

J gene,V gene,clone size,CDR3 length,D gene,CDR3 protein,CDR3 DNA
TRBJ2-6,TRBV27,-,15,-,CASSLVGVGANVLTF,TGTGCCAGCAGTTTAGTTGGGGTTGGGGCCAACGTCCTGACTTTC
TRBJ2-1,TRBV6-2/TRBV6-3,-,11,-,CASSLEGGKFF,TGTGCCAGCAGCCTAGAAGGGGGGAAGTTCTTC
TRBJ1-2,TRBV7-2,-,17,TRBD1,CASSFAGTGNQNYGYTF,TGTGCCAGCAGCTTCGCCGGGACAGGGAACCAGAACTATGGCTACACCTTC
TRBJ2-1,TRBV24-1,-,18,-,CATSSRGFGTPSYNEQFF,TGTGCCACCAGTTCCCGAGGGTTCGGGACTCCATCATACAATGAGCAGTTCTTC
TRBJ2-3,TRBV18,-,13,-,CASSFPSTDTQYF,TGTGCCAGCTCATTCCCTAGCACAGATACGCAGTATTTT
TRBJ2-7,TRBV7-9,-,11,-,CASSLTYEQYF,TGTGCCAGCAGCTTAACCTACGAGCAGTACTTC
TRBJ1-1,TRBV29-1,-,14,-,CSVEGKRENTEAFF,TGCAGCGTTGAAGGGAAGAGGGAGAACACTGAAGCTTTCTTT
TRBJ1-4,TRBV4-1,-,16,-,CASSPQGGQLNEKLFF,TGCGCCAGCAGCCCGCAAGGAGGACAGCTTAATGAAAAACTGTTTTTT
TRBJ2-5,TRBV28,-,16,-,CASTGGVRGLAETQYF,TGTGCCAGCACAGGGGGGGTCCGAGGACTAGCTGAGACCCAGTACTTC
TRBJ2-7,TRBV25-1,-,12,-,CASEGSTYEQYF,TGTGCCAGCGAGGGTTCCACCTACGAGCAGTACTTC
TRBJ2-2,TRBV6-1,once,17,TRBD1,CASSGLGDRGLFGELFF,TGTGCCAGCAGTGGACTCGGGGACAGGGGGTTATTCGGGGAGCTGTTTTTT
TRBJ2-2,TRBV18,-,15,-,CASSPTGSNNGELFF,TGTGCCAGCTCACCAACAGGGTCGAATAACGGGGAGCTGTTTTTT
TRBJ2-7,TRBV5-1,-,16,-,CASSVVSGPGSYEQYF,TGCGCCAGCAGCGTAGTCTCCGGGCCTGGCAGCTACGAGCAGTACTTC
TRBJ1-2,TRBV24-1,-,14,TRBD1,CATSDNGQGYGYTF,TGTGCCACCAGTGACAACGGACAGGGCTATGGCTACACCTTC
TRBJ1-2,TRBV29-1,-,14,-,CSVSMGVTNYGYTF,TGCAGCGTGTCAATGGGGGTTACTAACTATGGCTACACCTTC
TRBJ2-5,TRBV5-1,-,16,-,CASSLGGLNLQETQYF,TGCGCCAGCAGCTTGGGAGGATTAAACTTACAAGAGACCCAGTACTTC
TRBJ1-1,TRBV19,few,14,-,CASSLSGGYTEAFF,TGTGCCAGTAGTCTGTCCGGGGGCTACACTGAAGCTTTCTTT
TRBJ1-6,TRBV2,-,13,-,CASSDAWRSPLHF,TGTGCCAGCAGTGATGCGTGGAGATCACCCCTCCACTTT
TRBJ2-5,TRBV25-1,-,15,-,CASSEIGLPQETQYF,TGTGCCAGCAGTGAAATTGGGCTGCCCCAAGAGACCCAGTACTTC
TRBJ1-1,TRBV5-1,-,13,-,CASSLDGGGGAFF,TGCGCCAGCAGCTTGGACGGCGGCGGGGGAGCTTTCTTT
TRBJ2-4,TRBV4-2,-,17,-,CASSQDRAQEFGNIQYF,TGTGCCAGCAGCCAAGATCGGGCCCAAGAATTTGGAAACATTCAGTACTTC
TRBJ1-1,TRBV29-1,-,11,-,CSGGLLREAFF,TGCAGCGGGGGGCTTTTGAGGGAAGCTTTCTTT
TRBJ1-2,TRBV5-4,-,16,-,CASSPPAGLSDYGYTF,TGTGCCAGCAGCCCGCCGGCAGGACTATCAGACTATGGCTACACCTTC
TRBJ2-2,TRBV19,-,13,-,CASSIGQVGELFF,TGTGCCAGTAGTATAGGACAGGTCGGGGAGCTGTTTTTT
TRBJ2-7,TRBV18,-,15,TRBD2,CASSPRPPGGYEQYF,TGTGCCAGCTCACCACGACCTCCGGGGGGTTACGAGCAGTACTTC
TRBJ1-6,TRBV7-8,-,15,TRBD1,CASSLGQGANSPLHF,TGTGCCAGCAGCTTAGGACAGGGGGCAAATTCACCCCTCCACTTT
TRBJ2-7,TRBV11-2,-,17,TRBD2,CASSPNQTSGKSYEQYF,TGTGCCAGCAGCCCCAATCAGACTAGCGGAAAGTCCTACGAGCAGTACTTC
TRBJ2-7,TRBV3-1/TRBV3-2,-,13,-,CASSPGGYYEQYF,TGTGCCAGCAGCCCGGGCGGTTATTACGAGCAGTACTTC
TRBJ1-3,TRBV4-1,-,16,-,CASSPGHSNSGNTIYF,TGCGCCAGCAGCCCGGGACATTCCAACTCTGGAAACACCATATATTTT
TRBJ2-7,TRBV28,-,15,TRBD1,CASRGGTGGAYEQYF,TGTGCCAGCAGGGGTGGGACAGGGGGGGCCTACGAGCAGTACTTC
TRBJ1-3,TRBV7-9,-,16,TRBD1,CASSLEGAGSGNTIYF,TGTGCCAGCAGCTTAGAGGGGGCCGGCTCTGGAAACACCATATATTTT
TRBJ1-4,TRBV28,-,13,TRBD1,CASLGQGREKLFF,TGTGCCAGCCTTGGACAGGGACGGGAAAAACTGTTTTTT
TRBJ2-3,TRBV30,few,15,TRBD2,CAWSVGGRAVYTQYF,TGTGCCTGGAGTGTCGGCGGGAGGGCGGTATATACGCAGTATTTT
TRBJ2-5,TRBV6-5,-,11,-,CASSTQETQYF,TGTGCCAGCAGTACCCAAGAGACCCAGTACTTC
TRBJ2-3,TRBV6-2/TRBV6-3,-,15,-,CASSYERRTTDTQYF,TGTGCCAGCAGTTACGAACGACGGACCACAGATACGCAGTATTTT
TRBJ2-3,TRBV3-1/TRBV3-2,few,17,TRBD1,CASSQELDRGHTDTQYF,TGTGCCAGCAGCCAAGAGTTGGACAGGGGCCACACAGATACGCAGTATTTT
TRBJ1-6,TRBV27,-,16,-,CASSLYADSGNSPLHF,TGTGCCAGCAGTCTATACGCGGACAGTGGTAATTCACCCCTCCACTTT
TRBJ1-5,TRBV4-2,-,15,-,CASSLQPGGNQPQHF,TGTGCCAGCAGCCTCCAACCAGGGGGCAATCAGCCCCAGCATTTT
TRBJ2-7,TRBV11-2,-,14,-,CASSSGGTLYEQYF,TGTGCCAGCAGCTCAGGGGGGACACTCTACGAGCAGTACTTC
TRBJ1-6,TRBV2,-,15,-,CASSETAGNNSPLHF,TGTGCCAGCAGTGAGACAGCGGGGAATAATTCACCCCTCCACTTT
TRBJ2-6,TRBV28,-,15,-,CASSTGGSGANVLTF,TGTGCCAGCAGTACCGGGGGTTCTGGGGCCAACGTCCTGACTTTC
TRBJ2-1,TRBV19,-,15,TRBD2,CASTTSANSYNEQFF,TGTGCCAGTACCACTAGCGCCAACTCCTACAATGAGCAGTTCTTC
TRBJ2-7,TRBV5-1,-,16,TRBD2,CASSLDLLSGGYEQYF,TGCGCCAGCAGCTTGGACTTGCTGAGCGGGGGTTACGAGCAGTACTTC
TRBJ1-2,TRBV5-1,few,17,-,CASSLALGGPSGYGYTF,TGCGCCAGCAGCTTGGCCTTGGGAGGACCTTCGGGCTATGGCTACACCTTC
TRBJ2-7,TRBV2,-,15,TRBD1,CASKTGQGASYEQYF,TGTGCCAGCAAAACGGGACAGGGGGCCTCGTACGAGCAGTACTTC
TRBJ2-2,TRBV19,once,13,-,CASSIRGTGELFF,TGTGCCAGTAGTATCCGGGGAACCGGGGAGCTGTTTTTT
TRBJ2-7,TRBV10-3,-,15,TRBD1,CAIKGAGYVFDEQYF,TGTGCCATCAAGGGGGCAGGGTACGTATTTGACGAGCAGTACTTC
TRBJ2-2,TRBV6-2/TRBV6-3,-,17,-,CASSYSPGQSNTGELFF,TGTGCCAGCAGTTACTCCCCGGGACAATCGAACACCGGGGAGCTGTTTTTT
TRBJ2-1,TRBV5-4,-,15,TRBD2,CASRTGLAQNNEQFF,TGTGCCAGCAGAACAGGACTAGCTCAGAACAATGAGCAGTTCTTC
TRBJ2-7,TRBV28,few,13,TRBD1,CASTRTGGYEQYF,TGTGCCAGCACCCGGACAGGGGGCTACGAGCAGTACTTC
TRBJ2-7,TRBV29-1,-,14,TRBD2,CSVYSGSMGYEQYF,TGCAGCGTATATAGCGGGAGTATGGGATACGAGCAGTACTTC
TRBJ1-1,TRBV7-2,-,14,TRBD1,CASSVGRGITEAFF,TGTGCCAGCAGTGTGGGCAGGGGGATCACTGAAGCTTTCTTT
TRBJ2-1,TRBV5-1,-,15,TRBD2,CASSSLAGAGNEQFF,TGCGCCAGCAGCTCCTTAGCGGGAGCGGGGAATGAGCAGTTCTTC